The clone carrying this T cell receptor beta chain occurred many times. Its antigen is still unknown. This entry is derived from a study of T cells in Graves' hyperthyroidism and ophthalmopathy. Notes on the study in general: From stable hyperthyroidism, ophthalmopathy was separated by a 13 V-J model.

TCR beta CDR3 regions were amplified from RNA transcripts. First-round RT-PCR targeting the TCR CDR3 was performed with the HTBI primer set. MiXCR, run by TCRdb on the multiplex PCR reads, gives a single entry per CDR3 protein. The sample carries about 560,000 distinct CDR3 sequences, 16% recorded once. Clinical symptoms, serum thyroxine, TRAb, thyroid ultrasound and orbital computed tomography established diagnosis. V was shortened by 6 bases and J by 7 bases, with 19 bases between the two germline ends. This CDR3 spans 15 amino acids. The clonotype originates from a woman under 30 with Graves' hyperthyroidism. The J gene is TRBJ1-5, the V gene TRBV12-3 or TRBV12-4; D possibly corresponds to TRBD1 (5 bases). Sequenced: blood. CDR3 in DNA: TGTGCCAGCAGCATGCTCCAGGGTGTCGGACAGCCCCAGCATTTT. Its translation: CASSMLQGVGQPQHF.